These T cell receptor beta chains were read from a single sample in a study of T cell responses to AZD1222 COVID-19 vaccine. Clones were sequenced by immunoSEQ multiplex PCR, and TCRdb holds only the in-frame ones, with some missing. The data hold under 70,000 clones, with roughly 80% observed a single time. The sequencing here drew on peripheral blood, taken on day 0 of AZD1222 vaccination. The receptors stem from an adult in good health. CDR3s include the opening cysteine and the closing phenylalanine or tryptophan. A D gene is named only where the DNA matches it firmly. Clone size is given for some rows only: seen once, a few or many times, or a class if the clone is expanded.

>TRBJ2-7|15|TRBV28|TRBD2|-
TGTGCCAGCAGTCCGGGACTAGCGGGAGTTGAAGAGCAGTACTTC
CASSPGLAGVEEQYF
>TRBJ1-2|14|TRBV3-1/TRBV3-2|-|once
TGTGCCAGCAGCCAAGGCCCGAGTTTATATGGCTACACCTTC
CASSQGPSLYGYTF
>TRBJ1-2|13|TRBV2|-|once
TGTGCCAGCAGTGAAGTAGTGGCCCGGGGCTACACCTTC
CASSEVVARGYTF
>TRBJ1-5|15|TRBV19|TRBD1|-
TGTGCCAGTACCCCGACAGGGTATAGCAATCAGCCCCAGCATTTT
CASTPTGYSNQPQHF
>TRBJ2-7|15|TRBV28|-|once
TGTGCCAGCAGTCCCCGGGACTGGAGCTCCTACGAGCAGTACTTC
CASSPRDWSSYEQYF
>TRBJ1-3|15|TRBV4-3|-|-
TGCGCCAGCAGCCAGGCAGGGTCAGGTGGAAACACCATATATTTT
CASSQAGSGGNTIYF
>TRBJ1-1|15|TRBV3-1/TRBV3-2|-|-
TGTGCCAGCAGCCAAGAAAGGCTATTGGGCACTGAAGCTTTCTTT
CASSQERLLGTEAFF
>TRBJ2-7|14|TRBV19|-|-
TGTGCCAGTAGTTGGACGGGCCTAGGGGACGAGCAGTACTTC
CASSWTGLGDEQYF
>TRBJ1-5|16|TRBV7-2|-|-
TGTGCCAGCAGCTTAGTGGCAGGGGCATTGGTTCAGCCCCAGCATTTT
CASSLVAGALVQPQHF
>TRBJ1-1|12|TRBV2|-|-
TGTGCCAAGAGGGAGATGAACACTGAAGCTTTCTTT
CAKREMNTEAFF
>TRBJ2-1|14|TRBV2|-|once
TGTGCCAGCAGTGATCTAGCTACGGTCGTTGAGCAGTTCTTC
CASSDLATVVEQFF
>TRBJ1-2|16|TRBV2|-|-
TGTGCCAGGGACTGGGGTACAGGGTTGGGAGACTATGGCTACACCTTC
CARDWGTGLGDYGYTF
>TRBJ1-1|13|TRBV18|-|-
TGTGCCAGCTCACCCGAGTTCAACACTGAAGCTTTCTTT
CASSPEFNTEAFF